This entry lists 6 T cell receptor beta chains sequenced from one sample in a study of blood T cell repertoires in COVID-19. Using immunoSEQ multiplex PCR, the repertoire was profiled, and TCRdb retains in-frame clones only, with some absent. Here the sample spans some 130,000 clones, roughly 90% being singletons. The sequencing sample was made of PBMCs or T cells enriched from blood (not recorded which). The receptor set was obtained from a middle-aged man who had recovered from COVID-19.

The V gene is TRBV6-6, the J gene TRBJ1-5; D might be TRBD1 (5 bases). Germline CDR1 and CDR2: MNHNY and SVGAGI (reference sequence). The CDR3 runs 14 residues. The V gene lost 6 bases and the J gene lost 4 bases, with 13 bases spanning the gap. The CDR3 nucleotides read TGTGCCAGCAGAACTCCCGGGACTAATCAGCCCCAGCATTTT. This encodes CASRTPGTNQPQHF.

The rearrangement links TRBV2 to TRBJ1-4; 10 nucleotides match TRBD1. V dropped 8 bases and J dropped 7; count of bases not matched to a gene: 7. Germline V CDR1 and CDR2: SNHLY, FYNNEI. The CDR3 spans 14 residues. CDR3 in DNA: TGTGCCAGCGGCCGGGACAGGGGACGTGAAAAACTGTTTTTT. Encoded protein: CASGRDRGREKLFF.

In the case of this clone: The same CDR3 can be traced to other DNA sequences in this sample. The chain carries TRBV7-3 and TRBJ1-2; 9 positions agree with TRBD1. From germline, CDR1 is SGHTA and CDR2 FQGTGA. V shed 0 bases, J shed 4 bases, and the junction held 3 bases outside the gene matches. The CDR3 totals 15 residues. The CDR3 coding sequence is TGTGCCAGCAGCTTAACGGGACAGGGTGGCTATGGCTACACCTTC. As protein: CASSLTGQGGYGYTF. The complete variable domain, with remaining parts taken from reference TRBV7-3 and TRBJ1-2, reads GAGVSQTPSNKVTEKGKYVELRCDPISGHTALYWYRQSLGQGPEFLIYFQGTGAADDSGLPNDRFFAVRPEGSVSTLKIQRTERGDSAVYLCASSLTGQGGYGYTFGSGTRLTVV.

This sequence joins TRBV7-2 and TRBJ2-3, with D tentatively TRBD2 (6 bases). Germline assignment: CDR1 SGHTA and CDR2 FQGNSA. The CDR3 loop spans 15 amino acids. V was pared by 1 base and J by 3 bases, with 11 bases between. CDR3 sequence (DNA): TGTGCCAGCAGCTTAGACGGCGGGACGACAGATACGCAGTATTTT. It codes for CASSLDGGTTDTQYF. The complete variable domain, with remaining parts taken from reference TRBV7-2 and TRBJ2-3, reads GAGVSQSPSNKVTEKGKDVELRCDPISGHTALYWYRQSLGQGLEFLIYFQGNSAPDKSGLPSDRFSAERTGGSVSTLTIQRTQQEDSAVYLCASSLDGGTTDTQYFGPGTRLTVL.

The J gene is TRBJ2-2, the V gene TRBV7-2; the match to TRBD2 covers 7 bases. The germline V gene encodes CDR1 SGHTA and CDR2 FQGNSA. The length of the CDR3 is 16 residues. Germline trimming cut 4 bases from V and 5 bases from J; bases unmatched to any gene: 10. The CDR3 loop reads CASSSRAGVSTGELFF. CDR3 sequence (DNA): TGTGCCAGCAGCTCTAGGGCGGGAGTGAGTACCGGGGAGCTGTTTTTT.

V is TRBV11-2 and J is TRBJ1-1; D perhaps matches TRBD1 (5 bases). Trimming took 2 bases from V and 4 from J, leaving 8 bases between them. This CDR3 is built from 13 residues. Germline-derived CDR1 and CDR2 are SGHAT and FQNNGV. This CDR3 is CASSLIRGTEAFF. CDR3 DNA: TGTGCCAGCAGCTTAATAAGGGGCACTGAAGCTTTCTTT. The whole variable domain, remainder taken from reference TRBV11-2 and TRBJ1-1, is EAGVAQSPRYKIIEKRQSVAFWCNPISGHATLYWYQQILGQGPKLLIQFQNNGVVDDSQLPKDRFSAERLKGVDSTLKIQPAKLEDSAVYLCASSLIRGTEAFFGQGTRLTVV.